These T cell receptor beta chains were read from a single sample in a study of OX40 agonist ivuxolimab in advanced cancers. Here immunoSEQ multiplex PCR was the method, and the copy in TCRdb shows in-frame clones only, minus some. The sample comprises some 71,000 clones, roughly 84% of which are singletons, and around 0.78% rests with the top ten. This specimen consisted of CD4+ or CD8+ T cells sorted from blood, obtained in a trial of the OX40 agonist ivuxolimab. The receptors come from an adult with an advanced solid tumor such as melanoma, head and neck, liver or kidney cancer. Both conserved end residues are part of each CDR3. The D gene is left open where the match is weak. The listing skips clone size in some rows; elsewhere it reads once, few, many or a size class.

clone_size	d_call	v_call	j_call	cdr3_length	cdr3_aa	cdr3_nt
few	TRBD2	TRBV2	TRBJ2-5	15	CASSWEREYSETQYF	TGTGCCAGCAGTTGGGAGCGGGAGTACTCAGAGACCCAGTACTTC
.	TRBD2	TRBV7-3	TRBJ2-3	15	CASSLQRGGTDTQYF	TGTGCCAGCAGCTTACAACGGGGGGGCACAGATACGCAGTATTTT
.	TRBD1	TRBV28	TRBJ2-7	16	CASSPTRQGPSGEQYF	TGTGCCAGCAGTCCGACGAGACAGGGGCCCTCCGGCGAGCAGTACTTC
few	.	TRBV4-2	TRBJ1-5	16	CASSRGADYSNQPQHF	TGTGCCAGCAGTCGGGGGGCGGATTATAGCAATCAGCCCCAGCATTTT
.	.	TRBV11-2	TRBJ1-6	13	CASSFVINSPLHF	TGTGCCAGCAGCTTTGTCATAAATTCACCCCTCCACTTT
.	.	TRBV6-6	TRBJ1-4	16	CASSYFTGQLNEKLFF	TGTGCCAGCAGTTACTTCACCGGGCAGTTGAATGAAAAACTGTTTTTT
.	.	TRBV5-1	TRBJ1-1	16	CASSLGEGHRGTEAFF	TGCGCCAGCAGCTTGGGGGAGGGGCACCGCGGCACTGAAGCTTTCTTT
.	TRBD1	TRBV5-5	TRBJ1-2	13	CASSLNPGQGCTF	TGTGCCAGCAGCCTGAATCCGGGACAGGGATGCACCTTC
.	TRBD2	TRBV14	TRBJ2-1	15	CASSLLAGGGNEQFF	TGTGCCAGCAGCTTACTAGCGGGGGGTGGCAATGAGCAGTTCTTC
.	.	TRBV5-1	TRBJ1-1	13	CASSLEPNTEAFF	TGCGCCAGCAGCTTGGAACCGAACACTGAAGCTTTCTTT